This is a list of T cell receptor beta chains from one sample in a study of T cells in Graves' hyperthyroidism and ophthalmopathy. Each CDR3 protein is one row after TCRdb ran MiXCR on the multiplex PCR reads. The data contain 20,000 to 30,000 distinct CDR3 sequences, roughly 45% of them singletons. Sequenced sample: blood. The receptor source for this set is a woman younger than 45 with Graves' hyperthyroidism. Each CDR3 is given with its conserved first and last residue. Each record gives: CDR3 length, V gene, J gene, D gene, CDR3 protein. D genes are given only for firm matches.

CDR3 length: 15; V gene: TRBV19; J gene: TRBJ1-1; D gene: .; CDR3 protein: CASSIDLWGSTEAFF
CDR3 length: 16; V gene: TRBV20-1; J gene: TRBJ2-2; D gene: .; CDR3 protein: CSARIGGSLGTGELFF
CDR3 length: 13; V gene: TRBV12-5; J gene: TRBJ2-1; D gene: .; CDR3 protein: CASGRRPYNEQFF
CDR3 length: 14; V gene: TRBV5-1; J gene: TRBJ1-2; D gene: .; CDR3 protein: CASSFQGSVYGYTF
CDR3 length: 15; V gene: TRBV20-1; J gene: TRBJ2-5; D gene: TRBD2; CDR3 protein: CSASSSGRYQETQYF
CDR3 length: 11; V gene: TRBV14; J gene: TRBJ2-2; D gene: .; CDR3 protein: CASSQVRELFF
CDR3 length: 14; V gene: TRBV6-1; J gene: TRBJ1-5; D gene: .; CDR3 protein: CASSEAPRMRPQHF
CDR3 length: 12; V gene: TRBV5-4; J gene: TRBJ2-7; D gene: .; CDR3 protein: CASYDQKGQQYF
CDR3 length: 14; V gene: TRBV7-8; J gene: TRBJ2-7; D gene: TRBD1; CDR3 protein: CASSPSDRGHEQYF
CDR3 length: 13; V gene: TRBV7-9; J gene: TRBJ2-5; D gene: .; CDR3 protein: CASSLDGGETQYF
CDR3 length: 13; V gene: TRBV7-2; J gene: TRBJ1-2; D gene: .; CDR3 protein: CASSSRRGPGYTF
CDR3 length: 13; V gene: TRBV12-3/TRBV12-4; J gene: TRBJ2-1; D gene: .; CDR3 protein: CASTSTLNLEQFF
CDR3 length: 14; V gene: TRBV5-6; J gene: TRBJ1-1; D gene: .; CDR3 protein: CASTRRPEDTEAFF
CDR3 length: 16; V gene: TRBV7-3; J gene: TRBJ2-7; D gene: .; CDR3 protein: CASSLPSFLGVYEQYF
CDR3 length: 13; V gene: TRBV3-1; J gene: TRBJ1-1; D gene: .; CDR3 protein: CASRGHPNTEAFF
CDR3 length: 14; V gene: TRBV7-6; J gene: TRBJ2-7; D gene: .; CDR3 protein: CASSPDRFSYEQYF